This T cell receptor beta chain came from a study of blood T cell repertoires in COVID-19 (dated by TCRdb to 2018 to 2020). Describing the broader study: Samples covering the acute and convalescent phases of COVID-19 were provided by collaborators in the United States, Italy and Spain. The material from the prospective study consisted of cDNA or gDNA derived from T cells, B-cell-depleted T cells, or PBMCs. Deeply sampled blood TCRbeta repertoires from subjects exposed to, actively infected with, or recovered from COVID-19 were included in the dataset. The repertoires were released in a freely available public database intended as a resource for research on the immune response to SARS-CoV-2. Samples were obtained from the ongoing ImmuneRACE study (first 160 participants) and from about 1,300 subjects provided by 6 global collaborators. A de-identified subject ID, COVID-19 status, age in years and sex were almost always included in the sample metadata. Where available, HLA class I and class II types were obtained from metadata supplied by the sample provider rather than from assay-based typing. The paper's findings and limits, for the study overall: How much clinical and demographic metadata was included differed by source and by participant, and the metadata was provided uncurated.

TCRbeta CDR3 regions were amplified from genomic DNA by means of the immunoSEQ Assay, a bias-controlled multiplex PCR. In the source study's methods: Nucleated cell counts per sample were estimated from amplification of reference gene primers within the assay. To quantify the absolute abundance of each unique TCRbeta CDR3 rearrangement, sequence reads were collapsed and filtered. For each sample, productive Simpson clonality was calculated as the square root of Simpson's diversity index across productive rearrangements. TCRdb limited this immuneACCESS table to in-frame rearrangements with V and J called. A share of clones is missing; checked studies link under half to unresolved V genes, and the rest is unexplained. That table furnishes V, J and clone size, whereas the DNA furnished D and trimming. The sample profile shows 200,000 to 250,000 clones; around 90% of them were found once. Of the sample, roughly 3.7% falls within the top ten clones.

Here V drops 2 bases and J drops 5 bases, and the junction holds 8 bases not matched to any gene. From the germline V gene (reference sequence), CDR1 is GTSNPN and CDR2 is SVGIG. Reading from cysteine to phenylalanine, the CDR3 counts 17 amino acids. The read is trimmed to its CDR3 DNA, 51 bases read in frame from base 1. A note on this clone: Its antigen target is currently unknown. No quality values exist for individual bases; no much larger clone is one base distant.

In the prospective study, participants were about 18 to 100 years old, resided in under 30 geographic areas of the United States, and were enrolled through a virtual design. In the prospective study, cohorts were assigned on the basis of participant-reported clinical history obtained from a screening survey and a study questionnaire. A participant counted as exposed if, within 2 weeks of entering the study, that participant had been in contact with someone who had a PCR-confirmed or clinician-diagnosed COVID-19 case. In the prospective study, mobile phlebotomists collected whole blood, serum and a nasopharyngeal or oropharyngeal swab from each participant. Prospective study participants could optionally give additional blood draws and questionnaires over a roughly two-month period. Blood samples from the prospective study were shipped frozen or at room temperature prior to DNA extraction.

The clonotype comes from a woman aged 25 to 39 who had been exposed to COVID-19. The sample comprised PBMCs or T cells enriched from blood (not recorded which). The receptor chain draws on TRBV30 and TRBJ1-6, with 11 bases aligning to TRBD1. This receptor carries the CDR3 CAWSPGQGAYHNSPLHF. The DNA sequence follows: TGTGCCTGGAGTCCCGGACAGGGGGCGTACCATAATTCACCCCTCCACTTT.